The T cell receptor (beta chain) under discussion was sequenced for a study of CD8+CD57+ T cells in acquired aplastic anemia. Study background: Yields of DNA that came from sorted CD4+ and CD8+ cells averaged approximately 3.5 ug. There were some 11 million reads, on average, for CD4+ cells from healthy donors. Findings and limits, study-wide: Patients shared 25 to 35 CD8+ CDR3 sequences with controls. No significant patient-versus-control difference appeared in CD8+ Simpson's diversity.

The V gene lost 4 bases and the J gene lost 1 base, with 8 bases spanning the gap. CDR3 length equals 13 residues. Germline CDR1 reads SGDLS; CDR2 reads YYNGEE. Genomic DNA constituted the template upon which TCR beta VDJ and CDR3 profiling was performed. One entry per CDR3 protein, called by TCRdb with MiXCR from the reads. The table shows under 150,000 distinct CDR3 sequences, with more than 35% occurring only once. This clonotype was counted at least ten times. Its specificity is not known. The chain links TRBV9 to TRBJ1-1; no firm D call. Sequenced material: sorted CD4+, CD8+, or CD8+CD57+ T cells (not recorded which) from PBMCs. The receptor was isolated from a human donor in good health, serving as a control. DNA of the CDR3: TGTGCCAGCAGCCGGGATCCGAACACTGAAGCTTTCTTT. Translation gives CASSRDPNTEAFF.